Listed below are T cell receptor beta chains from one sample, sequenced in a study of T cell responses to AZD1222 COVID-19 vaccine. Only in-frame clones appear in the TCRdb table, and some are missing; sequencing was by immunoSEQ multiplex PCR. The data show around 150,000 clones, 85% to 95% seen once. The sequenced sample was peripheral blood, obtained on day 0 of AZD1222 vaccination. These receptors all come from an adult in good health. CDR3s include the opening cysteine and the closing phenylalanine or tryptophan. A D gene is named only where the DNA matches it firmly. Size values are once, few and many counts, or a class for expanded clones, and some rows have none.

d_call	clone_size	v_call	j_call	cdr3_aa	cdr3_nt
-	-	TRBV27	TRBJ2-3	CASSLGSGDTQYF	TGTGCCAGCAGTTTAGGGTCCGGAGATACGCAGTATTTT
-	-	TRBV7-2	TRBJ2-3	CASSRGQTITDTQYF	TGTGCCAGCAGCCGCGGACAAACGATCACAGATACGCAGTATTTT
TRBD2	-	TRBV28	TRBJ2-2	CASSLGLAGAGELFF	TGTGCCAGCAGTTTGGGACTAGCGGGAGCCGGGGAGCTGTTTTTT
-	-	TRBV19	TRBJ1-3	CASHPGAGNTIYF	TGTGCCAGCCACCCCGGTGCTGGAAACACCATATATTTT
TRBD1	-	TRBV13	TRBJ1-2	CASSSGTGEVGYTF	TGTGCCAGCAGCTCCGGGACAGGGGAAGTTGGCTACACCTTC
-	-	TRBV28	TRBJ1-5	CASRGASSGRVVQPQHF	TGTGCCAGCAGGGGTGCTTCCTCAGGGAGAGTGGTTCAGCCCCAGCATTTT
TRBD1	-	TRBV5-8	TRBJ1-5	CVSSGTDYSNQPQHF	TGTGTCAGCAGCGGGACAGACTATAGCAATCAGCCCCAGCATTTT
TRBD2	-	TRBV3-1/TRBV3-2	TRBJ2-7	CASSQAMGGPGMYEQYF	TGTGCCAGCAGCCAAGCGATGGGAGGGCCCGGGATGTACGAGCAGTACTTC
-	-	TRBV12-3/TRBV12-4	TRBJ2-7	CASSLDVGQYF	TGTGCCAGCAGTTTGGACGTAGGACAGTACTTC
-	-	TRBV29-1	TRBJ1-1	CSVRIGMNTEAFF	TGCAGCGTTCGGATCGGAATGAACACTGAAGCTTTCTTT
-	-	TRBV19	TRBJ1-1	CASMGARHEAFF	TGTGCCAGTATGGGGGCAAGACATGAAGCTTTCTTT
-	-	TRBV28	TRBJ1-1	CACPGRNTEAFF	TGTGCCTGCCCGGGACGGAACACTGAAGCTTTCTTT
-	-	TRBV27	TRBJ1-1	CASSLVGGGLVAFF	TGTGCCAGCAGCCTTGTTGGGGGGGGGCTTGTGGCTTTCTTT
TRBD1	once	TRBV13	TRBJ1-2	CASSRGRVSYGYTF	TGTGCCAGCAGCAGGGGGCGCGTTAGCTATGGCTACACCTTC
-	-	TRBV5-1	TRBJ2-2	CASSGGSVTGELFF	TGCGCCAGCAGCGGGGGGTCAGTCACCGGGGAGCTGTTTTTT
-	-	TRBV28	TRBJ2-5	CASSLITVQETQYF	TGTGCCAGCAGTTTAATAACGGTGCAAGAGACCCAGTACTTC
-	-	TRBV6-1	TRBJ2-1	CASSELIYRSSYNEQFF	TGTGCCAGCAGTGAACTGATCTACCGAAGCTCCTACAATGAGCAGTTCTTC
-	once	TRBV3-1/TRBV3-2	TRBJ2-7	CASSRSGNYEQYF	TGTGCCAGCAGCCGTAGCGGAAACTACGAGCAGTACTTC
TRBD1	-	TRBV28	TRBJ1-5	CASSLARDSQPQHF	TGTGCCAGCAGTTTAGCCCGGGACAGCCAGCCCCAGCATTTT
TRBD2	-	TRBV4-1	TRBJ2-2	CASSRGTLLSGRTNTGELFF	TGCGCCAGCAGCCGAGGGACCCTATTAAGCGGGAGGACCAACACCGGGGAGCTGTTTTTT
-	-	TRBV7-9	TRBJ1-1	CASSLRGNTEAFF	TGTGCCAGCAGCCTGAGGGGGAACACTGAAGCTTTCTTT
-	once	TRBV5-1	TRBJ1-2	CASSLEGGLNYGYTF	TGCGCCAGCAGCTTGGAGGGTGGACTTAACTATGGCTACACCTTC
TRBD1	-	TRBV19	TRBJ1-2	CASSRDSPVYGYTF	TGTGCCAGTAGTAGGGACAGCCCCGTCTATGGCTACACCTTC
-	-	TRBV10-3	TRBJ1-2	CAISDSLLPAYGYTF	TGTGCCATCAGTGATAGCCTGTTGCCAGCCTATGGCTACACCTTC
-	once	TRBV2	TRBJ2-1	CASSYPFSFGSSYNEQFF	TGTGCCAGCAGTTACCCTTTTTCTTTTGGGAGCTCCTACAATGAGCAGTTCTTC
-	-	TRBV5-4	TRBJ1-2	CASSLPGGRSGYGYTF	TGTGCCAGCAGCTTGCCTGGGGGGCGCTCGGGCTATGGCTACACCTTC
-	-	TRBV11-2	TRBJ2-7	CASSGSSYEQYF	TGTGCCAGCAGCGGGAGCTCCTACGAGCAGTACTTC
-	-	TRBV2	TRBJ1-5	CAGGLREGNNQPQHF	TGTGCCGGGGGACTCCGAGAAGGTAACAATCAGCCCCAGCATTTT
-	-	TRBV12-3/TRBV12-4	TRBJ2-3	CASSLVGDTQYF	TGTGCCAGCAGTTTAGTGGGAGATACGCAGTATTTT
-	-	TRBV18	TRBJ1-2	CASSPEEGLGYTF	TGTGCCAGCTCACCAGAGGAAGGGTTAGGCTACACCTTC
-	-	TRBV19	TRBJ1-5	CASRTGYQPQHF	TGTGCCAGTAGAACAGGGTACCAGCCCCAGCATTTT
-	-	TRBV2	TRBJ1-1	CASSDGRSAEAFF	TGTGCCAGCAGTGACGGCAGAAGCGCTGAAGCTTTCTTT
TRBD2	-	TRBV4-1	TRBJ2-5	CASSTGGLAVAETQYF	TGCGCCAGCAGCACGGGGGGACTAGCGGTTGCTGAGACCCAGTACTTC
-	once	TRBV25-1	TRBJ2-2	CASSDHLWSQGPGELFF	TGTGCCAGCAGTGACCACCTTTGGAGCCAGGGGCCCGGGGAGCTGTTTTTT
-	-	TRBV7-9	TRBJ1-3	CASSLVSSMGGNTIYF	TGTGCCAGCAGCTTAGTCTCCTCGATGGGGGGAAACACCATATATTTT
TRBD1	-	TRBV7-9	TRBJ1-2	CASSPTTGSNYYGYTF	TGTGCCAGCAGCCCTACGACAGGGTCCAACTACTATGGCTACACCTTC
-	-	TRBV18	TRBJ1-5	CASSQGGNQPQHF	TGTGCCAGCTCACAGGGGGGCAATCAGCCCCAGCATTTT
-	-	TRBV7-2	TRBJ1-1	CASSKGRENTEAFF	TGTGCCAGCAGCAAAGGGAGGGAGAACACTGAAGCTTTCTTT
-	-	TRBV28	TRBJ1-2	CASSPGHIPYGYTF	TGTGCCAGCAGTCCGGGACATATCCCCTATGGCTACACCTTC
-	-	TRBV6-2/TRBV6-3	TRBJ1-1	CASSYAGVNTEAFF	TGTGCCAGCAGTTACGCCGGCGTGAACACTGAAGCTTTCTTT
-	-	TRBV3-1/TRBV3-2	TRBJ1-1	CASSPRDTEAFF	TGTGCCAGCAGCCCTCGGGACACTGAAGCTTTCTTT
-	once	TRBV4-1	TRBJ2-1	CASSQENVPSHGFF	TGCGCCAGCAGCCAAGAAAATGTCCCCTCGCATGGGTTCTTC
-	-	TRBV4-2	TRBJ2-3	CASSQDLRRTDTQYF	TGTGCCAGCAGCCAAGATCTGAGGCGCACAGATACGCAGTATTTT
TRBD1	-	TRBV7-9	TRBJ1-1	CASSRGQVTILNTEAFF	TGTGCCAGCAGCCGAGGACAGGTGACGATATTGAACACTGAAGCTTTCTTT
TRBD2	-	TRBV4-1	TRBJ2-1	CASSQVWAGVGYNEQFF	TGCGCCAGCAGCCAAGTTTGGGCGGGAGTAGGATACAATGAGCAGTTCTTC
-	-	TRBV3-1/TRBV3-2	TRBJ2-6	CASSPDFSGANVLTF	TGTGCCAGCAGCCCGGACTTCTCTGGGGCCAACGTCCTGACTTTC